These 20 T cell receptor beta chains were all obtained from the same sample, sequenced in a study of T-cell reconstitution after alpha-beta-depleted transplantation in children. Unique molecular identifiers were used in preparing the TCRbeta library. TCRdb re-called the PCR reads with MiXCR, one entry per CDR3 protein. The sample consists of about 580,000 distinct CDR3 sequences, roughly 24% of them appearing once. Sequencing was performed on PBMCs, mostly from graft donor cells, taken 360 days after TCRalphabeta/CD19-depleted stem cell transplant. Source of these receptors: a boy younger than two who had a stem cell transplant for acute myeloid leukemia, so the T cells may come from the graft donor.

V is TRBV28 and J is TRBJ1-1, with no clear D. The CDR3 spans 14 residues. The germline CDR1 and CDR2 sequences are MDHEN and SYDVKM. Trimming left V 1 base short and J 0 bases short, with 6 bases between. The CDR3 DNA is TGTGCCAGCAGTTTATTAACCGTGAACACTGAAGCTTTCTTT. Encoded protein: CASSLLTVNTEAFF.

The gene calls are TRBV6-1 and TRBJ2-6, with 8 bases lining up with TRBD1. The length of the CDR3 is 17 residues. V lost 5 bases, J lost 1 base, and 7 bases stayed unmatched. Germline V gene lookup returns CDR1 MNHNS and CDR2 SASEGT. CDR3 nucleotides: TGTGCCAGCAGTCGCGGACAGGGAAGGTCTGGGGCCAACGTCCTGACTTTC. It codes for CASSRGQGRSGANVLTF.

This chain connects TRBV20-1 to TRBJ1-2; perhaps TRBD1 as D (5 bases). Trimming shortened V by 5 bases and J by 4 bases, and 11 bases separated the two germline ends. CDR3 length: 12 residues. Germline assignment: CDR1 DFQATT and CDR2 SNEGSKA (reference sequence). For the CDR3, the DNA is TGCAGTGCTCCGACAGAGTTCTATGGCTACACCTTC. This encodes CSAPTEFYGYTF.

This clonotype was seen a few times. The chain links TRBV4-3 to TRBJ2-3, with a weak D call TRBD1 (5 bases). Germline CDR1 is LGHNA and CDR2 is YSLEER. The CDR3 has 12 residues. V was pared by 0 bases and J by 8 bases, with 6 bases between. This CDR3 is CASSQDRVTQYF. The CDR3 region has the DNA TGCGCCAGCAGCCAAGACAGGGTTACGCAGTATTTT.

This chain uses TRBV20-1 with TRBJ1-5; D not resolved. The CDR3 extends over 12 amino acids. The germline gives CDR1 DFQATT, CDR2 SNEGSKA (reference sequence). The V end lost 2 bases, the J end lost 3 bases, and 5 bases lay between the germline ends. In DNA, the CDR3 is TGCAGTGCTAGACAGTACAATCAGCCCCAGCATTTT. Protein: CSARQYNQPQHF.

This clonotype has a count of ten or more. This chain links TRBV21-1 with TRBJ2-7; TRBD1, the table's D call, lacks a check against the DNA. TRBV21-1 has pseudogene status. CDR3 length equals 13 residues. In DNA, the CDR3 is TGTGCCAGCGGGAAGGGTCACTCCTACGAGCAGTACTTC. Translating gives CASGKGHSYEQYF.

There are a few counts of this clonotype. The chain links TRBV4-2 to TRBJ2-5, with 8 bases lining up with TRBD2. Germline V gives CDR1 LGHNA, CDR2 YNFKEQ. CDR3 length equals 15 residues. With 0 bases clipped from V and 4 bases from J, the junction kept 4 bases outside the gene matches. For the CDR3, the DNA is TGTGCCAGCAGCCAAGAGAGCGGGGGCTTAGAGACCCAGTACTTC. Translated: CASSQESGGLETQYF.

The CDR3 loop is CASSVDGGADEQFF. The CDR3 DNA reads as TGTGCCAGCAGCGTAGATGGGGGGGCAGATGAGCAGTTCTTC. The chain joins TRBV9 to TRBJ2-1, with D tentatively TRBD2 (7 bases). V gave up 0 bases and J gave up 8 bases, with 12 bases separating them. The CDR3 spans 14 residues. Per the germline V gene, CDR1 is SGDLS and CDR2 is YYNGEE.

In DNA, the CDR3 is TGCGCCAGCAGCCCGGGACAGTTTGGGCATGGAGATACGCAGTATTTT. Translating it yields CASSPGQFGHGDTQYF. This chain connects TRBV5-1 to TRBJ2-3, with TRBD1 matching over 7 bases. Germline V gene data show CDR1 as SGHRS and CDR2 as YFSETQ. The V and J ends lost 4 bases and 5 bases, in that order; junction bases with no gene match: 13. CDR3 size: 16 residues.

This chain connects TRBV7-8 to TRBJ2-3; TRBD2 is a possible D gene (5 bases). This CDR3 has 13 residues. CDR1 and CDR2 (germline): SGHVS, FQNEAQ. Trimming removed 2 bases from V and 4 bases from J, with 7 bases in between. The DNA for the CDR3 is TGTGCCAGCAGCTTATCAGCGGCAGATACGCAGTATTTT. This translates into CASSLSAADTQYF.

This clonotype has at least ten counts. The chain is built from TRBV15 and TRBJ2-5; D is unclear. Between the trimmed V and J ends, which lost 2 bases and 6 bases, there was a span of 7 bases. Germline CDR1 is LNHNV and CDR2 is YYDKDF (reference sequence). The CDR3 runs to 12 residues. CDR3 protein: CATSRTKKTQYF. The CDR3 DNA is TGTGCCACCAGCAGAACCAAGAAGACCCAGTACTTC. The full variable domain, with the rest looked up from reference TRBV15 and TRBJ2-5, is DAMVIQNPRYQVTQFGKPVTLSCSQTLNHNVMYWYQQKSSQAPKLLFHYYDKDFNNEADTPDNFQSRRPNTSFCFLDIRSPGLGDTAMYLCATSRTKKTQYFGPGTRLLVL.

The V call is TRBV10-3, the J call TRBJ2-1; the D gene is possibly TRBD2 (6 bases). The CDR3 has 16 residues. Germline CDR1 reads ENHRY; CDR2 reads SYGVKD. V was cut by 7 bases and J by 0 bases, with 16 bases left in between. The CDR3 protein is CAIKTTGTPSYNEQFF. CDR3 bases: TGTGCCATCAAAACCACCGGGACTCCCTCCTACAATGAGCAGTTCTTC.

This chain connects TRBV4-3 to TRBJ2-5; 12 bases are a match to TRBD2. CDR3 length: 15 amino acids. Germline CDR1 and CDR2: LGHNA and YSLEER. V trimming: 4 bases; J trimming: 5 bases; junction bases outside the gene matches: 5. Written as DNA, the CDR3 is TGCGCCAGCAGCCCCGGGACTAGCGGGTGGGAGACCCAGTACTTC. Protein: CASSPGTSGWETQYF.

The rearrangement uses TRBV5-1 and TRBJ2-5; the match to TRBD2 covers 8 bases. Trimming removed 0 bases from V and 5 bases from J; junction bases left unmatched: 6. Germline V gene data show CDR1 as SGHRS and CDR2 as YFSETQ. This CDR3 contains 15 residues. In DNA form, the CDR3 reads TGCGCCAGCAGCTTGGAGGGACTAGGGATGGAGACCCAGTACTTC. Translating gives CASSLEGLGMETQYF.

This clonotype was counted at least ten times. This rearrangement joins TRBV9 to TRBJ2-2, with D perhaps TRBD2 (6 bases). V lost 0 bases and J 3 bases, leaving 15 bases between the germline ends. The length of the CDR3 is 17 residues. The germline V gene has CDR1 SGDLS and CDR2 YYNGEE. The CDR3 loop reads CASSVGDGGLYTGELFF. In DNA form, the CDR3 reads TGTGCCAGCAGCGTAGGGGACGGGGGTTTATACACCGGGGAGCTGTTTTTT.

This clonotype appeared a few times. This chain joins TRBV7-2 and TRBJ1-5, with TRBD1 matching 9 bases. CDR1 is SGHTA, CDR2 FQGNSA, per germline. J lost 6 bases, V lost 1 base, and 1 base had no gene match. This CDR3 is 14 amino acids long. CDR3 loop: CASSLDRGRQPQHF. DNA of the CDR3: TGTGCCAGCAGCTTAGACAGGGGGCGTCAGCCCCAGCATTTT.

A few counts support this clonotype. The rearrangement links TRBV27 to TRBJ1-6, with TRBD1 matching over 7 bases. This CDR3 spans 14 amino acids. The V segment lost 5 bases and the J segment 5 bases; nucleotides outside the gene matches: 3. Looked up from germline, CDR1 is MNHEY and CDR2 is SMNVEV (reference sequence). The CDR3 DNA reads TGTGCCAGCAGTCAAGGGACAGATAATTCACCCCTCCACTTT. Amino acids: CASSQGTDNSPLHF.

The sample holds a few counts of this clonotype. This sequence joins TRBV7-3 and TRBJ1-1; D unclear. The V and J ends lost 5 bases and 4 bases respectively, with 11 bases between them. Germline values: CDR1 SGHTA, CDR2 FQGTGA. The CDR3 has 13 residues. The CDR3 sequence is CASSPLAGTEAFF. As DNA, the CDR3 is TGTGCCAGCAGCCCCCTTGCAGGCACTGAAGCTTTCTTT.

The sample holds many counts of this clonotype. V usage is TRBV9 and J usage is TRBJ2-1; no firm D call. This CDR3 has 14 residues. V was pared by 0 bases and J by 10 bases, with 14 bases between. The V gene's germline CDR1 is SGDLS and CDR2 YYNGEE. CDR3 sequence (DNA): TGTGCCAGCAGCGTAGCTCCGAGACGCGGCGAGCAGTTCTTC. Its translation: CASSVAPRRGEQFF.

This clonotype showed up just a few times. J is TRBJ2-7 and V is TRBV12-3 or TRBV12-4; the D gene could be TRBD1 or TRBD2 (6 bases each). This CDR3 is built from 12 residues. V dropped 7 bases and J dropped 3 bases, with 10 bases sitting between them. The CDR3 loop is CASNKGGYEQYF. Here the CDR3 DNA reads TGTGCCAGCAACAAGGGGGGCTACGAGCAGTACTTC.